A single sample gave rise to the 32 T cell receptor beta chains below, sequenced in a study of beta chain features in type 1 diabetes. Every isolated RNA sample was fully reverse transcribed, so sequencing captured expressed TCRB transcripts. Generated by immunoSEQ multiplex PCR, the TCRdb table keeps only in-frame clones and is missing some. Of about 60,000 clones listed, approximately 59% are singletons. Specimen: Tregs from blood. The receptors here all came from a woman aged 18-29 years in good health.

The chain joins TRBV7-2 to TRBJ2-6; possibly TRBD1 for D (5 bases). V was shortened by 4 bases and J by 2 bases, with 12 bases between the two germline ends. Germline loops: CDR1 SGHTA, CDR2 FQGNSA. This CDR3 region has 16 residues. CDR3 bases: TGTGCCAGCAGCTCGCAAGGGGTCACTGGGGCCAACGTCCTGACTTTC. It encodes CASSSQGVTGANVLTF.

V usage is TRBV5-1 and J usage is TRBJ1-1, with D perhaps matching TRBD1 (5 bases). CDR1 is SGHRS and CDR2 is YFSETQ in the germline V gene. This CDR3 comprises 14 residues. Trimming shortened V by 1 base and J by 1 base, and 8 bases separated the two germline ends. Written as DNA, the CDR3 is TGCGCCAGCAGCTTGAGCCAGGGGAACACTGAAGCTTTCTTT. Amino acids: CASSLSQGNTEAFF.

V and J are TRBV5-6 and TRBJ2-2; 11 bases line up with TRBD2. V lost 3 bases and J lost 7; bases outside the gene matches: 5. The CDR3 is made up of 15 amino acids. Germline lookup yields CDR1 SGHDT and CDR2 YYEEEE. The CDR3, as DNA: TGTGCCAGCAGCTATAGCGGGGGGGCCGACGGGGAGCTGTTTTTT. This encodes CASSYSGGADGELFF.

The chain joins TRBV20-1 to TRBJ2-1, with a weak D call TRBD2 (5 bases). The CDR3 is 11 amino acids. V was cut by 1 base and J by 10 bases, with 8 bases left in between. Germline CDR1 DFQATT, CDR2 SNEGSKA (reference sequence). The CDR3 DNA follows: TGCAGTGCTAGAGTGTCTAGCGAGCAGTTCTTC. Encoded protein: CSARVSSEQFF.

This chain joins TRBV27 and TRBJ1-3; TRBD1 agrees at 8 bases. The CDR3 has 14 residues. CDR1 is MNHEY and CDR2 is SMNVEV in the germline V gene (reference sequence). The junction had 9 bases not matched to a gene; V was cut back by 5 bases and J by 9 bases. The CDR3 DNA follows: TGTGCCAGCAGTCTCACCGGGACAGGAGCCACCATATATTTT. Protein sequence: CASSLTGTGATIYF.

The sample holds a few counts of this clone. The J gene is TRBJ2-7, the V gene TRBV5-1, with D perhaps TRBD1 (7 bases). Trimming took off 2 bases at V and 0 bases at J, with 15 bases between the two ends. CDR1 and CDR2 (germline): SGHRS, YFSETQ. The CDR3 consists of 16 residues. The DNA of the CDR3 is TGCGCCAGCAGCTTAGGCGGGACAGCCTCCTCCTACGAGCAGTACTTC. Protein: CASSLGGTASSYEQYF.

The chain links TRBV19 to TRBJ1-2; the match to TRBD1 covers 9 bases. Germline trimming cut 3 bases from V and 6 bases from J; bases unmatched to any gene: 14. This CDR3 region has 17 residues. Germline values: CDR1 LNHDA, CDR2 SQIVND (reference sequence). The CDR3 DNA reads TGTGCCAGTAGTATCCGGCCGGGACAGGGCGTACGTCATGGCTACACCTTC. Amino acid sequence: CASSIRPGQGVRHGYTF.

The genes are TRBV7-2 and TRBJ2-2, with 7 bases that match TRBD1. J was trimmed by 0 bases and V by 3 bases; bases with no gene match: 10. This CDR3 has 18 residues. Germline-derived CDR1 and CDR2 are SGHTA and FQGNSA. CDR3 nucleotide sequence: TGTGCCAGCAGCTTGAAGCCAGGGGGTTACGCGAACACCGGGGAGCTGTTTTTT. It encodes CASSLKPGGYANTGELFF.

In its sample, this clone was seen a few times. The chain is built from TRBV6-5 and TRBJ2-7, with TRBD2 matching 8 bases. The CDR3 consists of 13 residues. J lost 12 bases, V lost 4 bases, and 11 bases had no gene match. Germline CDR1 and CDR2: MNHEY and SVGAGI. The CDR3 sequence: CASSSEPFRGGYF. The CDR3 DNA reads as TGTGCCAGCAGTTCCGAGCCCTTCCGGGGGGGGTACTTC.

The chain employs TRBV27 and TRBJ1-5, with D possibly matching TRBD1 (5 bases). Germline CDR1 and CDR2: MNHEY and SMNVEV (reference sequence). The CDR3 contains 14 residues. V gave up 4 bases and J gave up 6 bases, with 13 bases separating them. This CDR3 reads CASSWVGGGQPQHF. The CDR3 DNA follows: TGTGCCAGCAGTTGGGTCGGGGGTGGTCAGCCCCAGCATTTT.

The sample holds a few counts of this clone. J is TRBJ2-4 and V is TRBV6-1, with 9 bases that match TRBD2. This CDR3 is built from 16 residues. CDR1 and CDR2 from the germline V gene are MNHNS and SASEGT. The V segment lost 1 base and the J segment 3 bases; nucleotides outside the gene matches: 4. The CDR3 nucleotides read TGTGCCAGCAGTGAAGTTGGTAGCGGGGGCAAAAACATTCAGTACTTC. Translated: CASSEVGSGGKNIQYF.

In this sample, this clone turned up a few times. The V and J genes are TRBV10-3 and TRBJ1-5; a possible D gene is TRBD1 (6 bases). The CDR3 contains 13 residues. Trimming removed 5 bases from V and 4 bases from J, with 9 bases in between. The germline CDR1 and CDR2 sequences are ENHRY and SYGVKD. CDR3 nucleotides: TGTGCCATCAGTAGGGACAATAATCAGCCCCAGCATTTT. Protein: CAISRDNNQPQHF.

V is TRBV30 and J is TRBJ1-2, with a possible D match to TRBD1 (6 bases). CDR3 length: 14 amino acids. The germline V gene has CDR1 GTSNPN and CDR2 SVGIG (reference sequence). Trimming took off 5 bases at V and 6 bases at J, with 19 bases between the two ends. The CDR3 sequence: CAWGGLPKGDGYTF. The DNA for the CDR3 is TGTGCCTGGGGTGGCTTACCCAAGGGGGATGGCTACACCTTC.

This chain uses TRBV29-1 with TRBJ2-2; weak D call: TRBD1 (5 bases). V was cut by 0 bases and J by 5 bases, with 13 bases left in between. Germline CDR1 and CDR2: SQVTM and ANQGSEA. CDR3 size: 15 residues. The CDR3 loop reads CSVEDRTGHTGELFF. The CDR3 nucleotides are TGCAGCGTTGAAGATCGAACAGGACATACCGGGGAGCTGTTTTTT.

V gene TRBV19 combines with J gene TRBJ1-5, with D uncertain. This CDR3 has 17 residues. Germline loops: CDR1 LNHDA, CDR2 SQIVND (reference sequence). Trimming stripped 5 bases from V and 2 bases from J, with 19 bases between. In DNA form, the CDR3 reads TGTGCCAGTAGTCCCCCCGGCCAGGTAATTGGCAATCAGCCCCAGCATTTT. Amino acid sequence: CASSPPGQVIGNQPQHF.

V gene TRBV19 combines with J gene TRBJ1-2; unclear D gene. V was clipped by 5 bases and J by 4 bases, with 5 bases between them. From germline, CDR1 is LNHDA and CDR2 SQIVND (reference sequence). This CDR3 has 11 residues. CDR3 region: CASSVSYGYTF. CDR3 sequence (DNA): TGTGCCAGTAGTGTGAGCTATGGCTACACCTTC.

The CDR3 sequence: CASSARAGGLSEQFF. CDR3 in DNA: TGTGCCAGCAGCGCAAGGGCGGGGGGGCTAAGTGAGCAGTTCTTC. The chain carries TRBV7-3 and TRBJ2-1, with 9 nucleotides matching TRBD2. CDR3 length equals 15 residues. The junction had 11 bases not matched to a gene; V was cut back by 5 bases and J by 9 bases. CDR1 and CDR2 (germline): SGHTA, FQGTGA.

This clone appeared a few times. The chain recombines TRBV30 with TRBJ1-5, with D unclear. Trimming left V 2 bases short and J 4 bases short, with 9 bases between. Germline V CDR1 and CDR2: GTSNPN, SVGIG (reference sequence). The CDR3 runs to 13 residues. The CDR3 is CAWSTTVNQPQHF. CDR3 DNA sequence: TGTGCCTGGAGTACCACGGTTAATCAGCCCCAGCATTTT.

This chain connects TRBV5-1 to TRBJ2-6; weak D call: TRBD1 (6 bases). The length of the CDR3 is 15 residues. Germline V lookup: CDR1 SGHRS, CDR2 YFSETQ. Trimming shortened V by 2 bases and J by 1 base, and 7 bases separated the two germline ends. CDR3 sequence: CASSFQGSGANVLTF. The CDR3 DNA follows: TGCGCCAGCAGCTTCCAGGGGTCTGGGGCCAACGTCCTGACTTTC.

CDR3 sequence (DNA): TGTGCCAGCAGAGCCGCAGGTCGAGGGTCGCAGCAGTTCTTC. As protein: CASRAAGRGSQQFF. The V gene is TRBV2, the J gene TRBJ2-1; D possibly corresponds to TRBD2 (5 bases). There are 14 residues in the CDR3. CDR1 and CDR2 (germline): SNHLY, FYNNEI. Deletions cut 6 bases from V and 11 bases from J, with 20 bases between.

This clone was seen a few times. V gene TRBV7-9 combines with J gene TRBJ2-5; TRBD2 matches 7 bases. Germline CDR1 reads SEHNR; CDR2 reads FQNEAQ (reference sequence). This CDR3 region has 16 residues. Trimming removed 5 bases from V and 4 bases from J; junction bases left unmatched: 13. CDR3 in amino acids: CASSRIVAGLRETQYF. The CDR3 DNA is TGTGCCAGCAGCCGTATCGTAGCGGGTTTACGAGAGACCCAGTACTTC.

This clone was picked up one time. The chain employs TRBV2 and TRBJ1-2, with D unresolved. Germline-derived CDR1 and CDR2 are SNHLY and FYNNEI. V was shortened by 6 bases and J by 8 bases, with 13 bases between the two germline ends. The CDR3 runs 12 residues. The DNA of the CDR3 is TGTGCCAGCAGACTGGACTTCGGAGGCTACACCTTC. The encoded protein is CASRLDFGGYTF.

The table lists this clone with a few counts. The rearrangement uses TRBV29-1 and TRBJ2-3; the D is unclear. This CDR3 has 14 amino acids. V shed 4 bases and J shed 1 base, with 12 bases lying between them. In germline, CDR1 is SQVTM, CDR2 ANQGSEA. The chain's CDR3 is CSVATSSGTDTQYF. In DNA form, the CDR3 reads TGCAGCGTTGCGACTTCCTCTGGCACAGATACGCAGTATTTT.

The rearrangement uses TRBV27 and TRBJ1-3; 11 bases align to TRBD1. Germline CDR1 reads MNHEY; CDR2 reads SMNVEV (reference sequence). The CDR3 runs 16 residues. J was trimmed by 2 bases and V by 5 bases; bases with no gene match: 5. This chain's CDR3 is CASSPADRGPGNTIYF. The CDR3 nucleotides are TGTGCCAGCAGTCCTGCGGACAGGGGGCCTGGAAACACCATATATTTT.

The V and J genes are TRBV12-5 and TRBJ2-7; 7 positions agree with TRBD1. CDR1 LGHNT and CDR2 FRNRAP come from the germline V gene. This CDR3 has 12 residues. V lost 4 bases and J lost 12; bases outside the gene matches: 9. CDR3 sequence: CASGWGTDLPYF. The CDR3 DNA reads as TGTGCTAGTGGTTGGGGGACAGATCTTCCGTACTTC.

The chain recombines TRBV6-5 with TRBJ1-4; 10 positions match TRBD1. The length of the CDR3 is 14 residues. Germline CDR1 is MNHEY and CDR2 is SVGAGI. Trimming removed 6 bases from V and 9 bases from J; junction bases left unmatched: 7. CDR3 residues: CASRSGTGDKKLFF. DNA for the CDR3: TGTGCCAGCAGATCCGGGACAGGGGACAAAAAACTGTTTTTT.

The chain employs TRBV29-1 and TRBJ1-1; the D gene is possibly TRBD1 (5 bases). The V end was cut by 6 bases, the J end by 4 bases, with 18 bases between. This CDR3 is built from 14 residues. From germline, CDR1 is SQVTM and CDR2 ANQGSEA. CDR3 amino acids: CSVIGTTGGTEAFF. In nucleotides, the CDR3 is TGCAGCGTGATTGGAACGACGGGGGGCACTGAAGCTTTCTTT.

In this sample, this clone turned up a few times. The chain has TRBV29-1 and TRBJ1-2; 8 bases are shared with TRBD1. This CDR3 contains 13 residues. With 4 bases clipped from V and 6 bases from J, the junction kept 7 bases outside the gene matches. From germline, CDR1 is SQVTM and CDR2 ANQGSEA. The CDR3 DNA follows: TGCAGCGTTGTTCAGGGGGCAGTCGATGGCTACACCTTC. Translation: CSVVQGAVDGYTF. Together with reference TRBV29-1 and TRBJ1-2, the CDR3 gives the full variable domain: SAVISQKPSRDICQRGTSLTIQCQVDSQVTMMFWYRQQPGQSLTLIATANQGSEATYESGFVIDKFPISRPNLTFSTLTVSNMSPEDSSIYLCSVVQGAVDGYTFGSGTRLTVV.

This clone has just a few counts. The chain has TRBV7-2 and TRBJ2-7; D not certain. V lost 5 bases and J 4 bases, leaving 12 bases between the germline ends. The length of the CDR3 is 13 residues. Germline V CDR1 and CDR2: SGHTA, FQGNSA. In DNA form, the CDR3 reads TGTGCCAGCAGCCCCCACCCTAGTTACGAGCAGTACTTC. As protein: CASSPHPSYEQYF.

The J gene is TRBJ1-4, the V gene TRBV9; D might be TRBD1 (5 bases). This CDR3 region has 14 residues. Per germline, CDR1 SGDLS and CDR2 YYNGEE. V lost 4 bases and J 4 bases, leaving 11 bases between the germline ends. The DNA of the CDR3 is TGTGCCAGCAGCCTAGGGGCCATTAATGAAAAACTGTTTTTT. This gives the protein CASSLGAINEKLFF.

This chain links TRBV6-6 with TRBJ1-3; weak D call: TRBD1 (5 bases). Germline values: CDR1 MNHNY, CDR2 SVGAGI (reference sequence). V was clipped by 2 bases and J by 0 bases, with 11 bases between them. CDR3 length equals 16 residues. The DNA of the CDR3 is TGTGCCAGCAGTTACCCGAAGGACAACTCTGGAAACACCATATATTTT. Translation: CASSYPKDNSGNTIYF.

The chain is built from TRBV21-1 and TRBJ1-6. TRBV21-1 is an annotated pseudogene. This CDR3 is 14 amino acids long. Written as DNA, the CDR3 is TGTGCCAGCAGCAAAGGAGGCGGGGGTTCACCCCTCCACTTT. This translates into CASSKGGGGSPLHF.